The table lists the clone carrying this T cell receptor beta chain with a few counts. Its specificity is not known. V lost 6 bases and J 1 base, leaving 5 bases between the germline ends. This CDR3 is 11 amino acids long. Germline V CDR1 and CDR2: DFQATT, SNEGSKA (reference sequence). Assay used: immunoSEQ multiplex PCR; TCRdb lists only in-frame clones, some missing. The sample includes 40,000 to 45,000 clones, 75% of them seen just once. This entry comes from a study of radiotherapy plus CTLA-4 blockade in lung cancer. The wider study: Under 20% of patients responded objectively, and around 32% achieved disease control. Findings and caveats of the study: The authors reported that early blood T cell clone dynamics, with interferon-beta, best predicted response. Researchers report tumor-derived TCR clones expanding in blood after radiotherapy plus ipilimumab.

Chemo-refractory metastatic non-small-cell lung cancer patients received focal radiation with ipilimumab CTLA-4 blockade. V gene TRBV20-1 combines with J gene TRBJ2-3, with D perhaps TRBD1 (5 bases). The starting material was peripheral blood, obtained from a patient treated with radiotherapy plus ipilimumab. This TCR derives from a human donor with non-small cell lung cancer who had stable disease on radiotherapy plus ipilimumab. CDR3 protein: CSARGTDTQYF. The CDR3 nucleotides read TGCAGTGCCAGGGGCACAGATACGCAGTATTTT.